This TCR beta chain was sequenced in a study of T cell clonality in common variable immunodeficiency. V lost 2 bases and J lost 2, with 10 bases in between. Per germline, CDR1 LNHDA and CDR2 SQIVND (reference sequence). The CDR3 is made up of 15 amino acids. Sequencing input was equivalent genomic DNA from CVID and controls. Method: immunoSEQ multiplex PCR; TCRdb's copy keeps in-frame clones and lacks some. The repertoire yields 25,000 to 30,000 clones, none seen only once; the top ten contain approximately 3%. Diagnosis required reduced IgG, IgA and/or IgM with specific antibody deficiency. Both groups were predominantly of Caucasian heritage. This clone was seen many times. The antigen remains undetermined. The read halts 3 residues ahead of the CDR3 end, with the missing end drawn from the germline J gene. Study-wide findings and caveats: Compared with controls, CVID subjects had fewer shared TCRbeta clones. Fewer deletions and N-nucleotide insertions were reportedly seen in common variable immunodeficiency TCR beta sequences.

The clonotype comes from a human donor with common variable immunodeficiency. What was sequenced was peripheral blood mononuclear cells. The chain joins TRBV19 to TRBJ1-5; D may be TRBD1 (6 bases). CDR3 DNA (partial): TGTGCCAGTAGTATACCTCCAGGGGGCAATCAGCCC. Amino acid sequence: CASSIPPGGNQP. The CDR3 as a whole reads CASSIPPGGNQPQHF.